These T cell receptor beta chains were read from a single sample in a study of tumor-infiltrating lymphocytes in primary liver carcinoma. TCRdb passed the multiplex PCR reads through MiXCR, listing each CDR3 protein once. The table shows approximately 300,000 distinct CDR3 sequences, with 50% to 70% occurring only once. The specimen was peripheral blood. The origin of the receptors is a man aged 35 to 55 with primary liver carcinoma and hepatitis B virus infection. Each CDR3 is given with its conserved first and last residue. The D gene is left open where the match is weak. Not all rows give a size; the values are once, few, many and, for expanded clones, a class.

v_gene	j_gene	abundance	d_gene	CDR3aa	CDR3nt
TRBV12-3/TRBV12-4	TRBJ2-5	-	-	CASRDGRSAQYF	TGTGCCAGCAGGGATGGGCGGTCGGCCCAGTACTTC
TRBV28	TRBJ2-1	-	-	CVSSPYRGGEQFF	TGTGTCAGCAGTCCCTACAGGGGAGGTGAGCAGTTCTTC
TRBV5-4	TRBJ1-2	-	-	CASSLDGNYSYTF	TGTGCCAGCAGCTTGGACGGGAACTATAGTTACACCTTC
TRBV6-5	TRBJ2-1	-	-	CTSSSGLFYNEQSF	TGTACCAGCAGCTCGGGATTATTTTACAATGAGCAGTCCTTC
TRBV12-3/TRBV12-4	TRBJ2-7	many	-	CASSLYSHYEQYF	TGTGCCAGCAGTTTATATTCCCACTACGAGCAGTACTTC
TRBV4-2	TRBJ2-3	many	-	CASSQEWGAASTDTQYF	TGTGCCAGCAGCCAAGAATGGGGGGCAGCTAGCACAGATACGCAGTATTTT
TRBV5-6	TRBJ2-2	-	TRBD2	CASSAGTRGDLGKLFF	TGTGCCAGCAGCGCAGGGACTAGAGGGGATCTTGGGAAGCTGTTTTTT
TRBV11-2	TRBJ1-2	-	-	CANSRSGPNLYGYTF	TGTGCCAACAGCCGATCGGGACCGAACCTCTATGGCTACACCTTC
TRBV5-8	TRBJ2-5	-	-	CASSLARQGRRTQYF	TGTGCCAGCAGCTTGGCCAGGCAGGGACGACGGACCCAGTACTTC
TRBV4-3	TRBJ2-1	few	TRBD2	CASSFLAGEGNEQSF	TGCGCCAGCAGTTTCCTAGCGGGAGAGGGCAATGAGCAGTCCTTC
TRBV11-2	TRBJ2-1	-	TRBD2	CASGLSFGTSGPGRFF	TGTGCCAGCGGCTTAAGTTTCGGGACTAGCGGTCCAGGGCGGTTCTTC
TRBV5-1	TRBJ2-3	-	TRBD2	CASSLSSGTTTDMHYF	TGCGCCAGCAGCTTGAGCAGCGGGACCACCACAGATATGCACTATTTT
TRBV4-1	TRBJ2-1	once	TRBD2	CTNSQGPLRGRARNEQFF	TGCACCAACAGCCAAGGACCCCTTCGCGGGAGGGCTCGTAATGAGCAGTTCTTC
TRBV6-6	TRBJ2-2	-	-	CASSHTRDQNAGELFF	TGTGCCAGCAGTCACACGAGGGACCAGAACGCCGGGGAGCTGTTTTTT
TRBV11-2	TRBJ2-1	-	-	CTSSPNKKGASGHFF	TGTACCAGCAGCCCTAACAAGAAGGGAGCGAGTGGGCATTTCTTC
TRBV10-1	TRBJ2-2	-	-	CASSDYTGELFF	TGCGCCAGCAGCGATTACACCGGGGAGCTGTTTTTT
TRBV10-3	TRBJ2-1	-	-	CAISEVSSYNEQLF	TGTGCCATCAGTGAGGTTAGCTCCTACAATGAGCAGTTGTTC
TRBV6-6	TRBJ2-3	-	-	CASSPLGGVVTDTQYF	TGTGCCAGCAGCCCTTTGGGTGGGGTGGTCACAGATACGCAGTATTTT
TRBV11-3	TRBJ2-7	once	-	CANSLEREAGILSSYEQYF	TGTGCCAACAGCTTAGAAAGGGAAGCGGGTATCTTGAGCTCCTACGAGCAGTACTTC
TRBV7-9	TRBJ1-3	many	-	CASSFVRTAGNTIYF	TGTGCCAGCAGCTTTGTCAGGACAGCTGGAAACACCATATATTTT
TRBV6-5	TRBJ2-3	-	-	CASNYGERADTHYF	TGTGCCAGCAATTACGGTGAGAGGGCAGATACGCACTATTTT
TRBV7-8	TRBJ2-7	-	-	CANSLVLAAEQYF	TGTGCCAACAGCTTAGTTCTGGCGGCCGAGCAGTACTTC
TRBV24-1	TRBJ2-6	-	-	CATSDSRLANVLTF	TGTGCCACCAGTGACAGTCGTTTGGCCAACGTCCTGACTTTC
TRBV12-3/TRBV12-4	TRBJ2-7	-	TRBD2	CAGSFLTSGTSFYEQYF	TGTGCCGGCAGTTTTCTGACTAGCGGGACCTCTTTCTACGAGCAGTACTTC
TRBV4-2	TRBJ2-5	-	TRBD2	CTSSQFLLGPGTSGWETQYF	TGTACCAGCAGCCAATTTCTTCTTGGACCCGGGACTAGCGGTTGGGAGACCCAGTACTTC
TRBV6-5	TRBJ2-7	many	-	CASSASSEQYF	TGTGCCAGCAGCGCTAGCTCCGAGCAGTACTTC
TRBV11-2	TRBJ2-4	medium-sized	TRBD1	CASRGLRGRTKNIQYF	TGTGCCAGCAGGGGCCTAAGGGGGCGGACCAAAAACATTCAGTACTTC
TRBV6-2/TRBV6-3	TRBJ2-1	-	TRBD2	CTSKRGGPSYNEQFF	TGTACCAGTAAACGGGGGGGTCCCTCCTACAATGAGCAGTTCTTC
TRBV14	TRBJ1-5	-	TRBD1	CANSAQGTDQPQHF	TGTGCCAACAGCGCACAGGGGACGGACCAGCCCCAGCATTTT
TRBV25-1	TRBJ1-4	once	-	CASSELGGAGDEKLFF	TGTGCCAGCAGTGAATTAGGAGGTGCTGGGGATGAAAAACTGTTTTTT
TRBV30	TRBJ1-1	-	-	CARGVISGTEAFF	TGTGCCAGGGGTGTTATCTCGGGGACTGAAGCTTTCTTT